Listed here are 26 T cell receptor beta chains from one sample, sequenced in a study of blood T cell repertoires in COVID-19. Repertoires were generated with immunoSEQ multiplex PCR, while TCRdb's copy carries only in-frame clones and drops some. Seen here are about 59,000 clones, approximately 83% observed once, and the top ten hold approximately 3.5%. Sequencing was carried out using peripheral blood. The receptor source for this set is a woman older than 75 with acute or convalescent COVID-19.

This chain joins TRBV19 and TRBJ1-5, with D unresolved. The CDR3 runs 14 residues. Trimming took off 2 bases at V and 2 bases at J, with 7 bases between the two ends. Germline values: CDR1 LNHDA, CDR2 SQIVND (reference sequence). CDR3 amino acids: CASSISGGNQPQHF. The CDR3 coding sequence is TGTGCCAGTAGTATATCCGGGGGCAATCAGCCCCAGCATTTT. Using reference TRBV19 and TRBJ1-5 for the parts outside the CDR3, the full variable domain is DGGITQSPKYLFRKEGQNVTLSCEQNLNHDAMYWYRQDPGQGLRLIYYSQIVNDFQKGDIAEGYSVSREKKESFPLTVTSAQKNPTAFYLCASSISGGNQPQHFGDGTRLSIL.

CDR3 DNA: TGTGCCAGCGAGACGGGACAGGGCTACGAGCAGTACTTC. Translation gives CASETGQGYEQYF. V is TRBV28 and J is TRBJ2-7; TRBD1 agrees at 9 bases. The V segment lost 8 bases and the J segment 3 bases; nucleotides outside the gene matches: 5. Per germline, CDR1 MDHEN and CDR2 SYDVKM. CDR3 size: 13 residues.

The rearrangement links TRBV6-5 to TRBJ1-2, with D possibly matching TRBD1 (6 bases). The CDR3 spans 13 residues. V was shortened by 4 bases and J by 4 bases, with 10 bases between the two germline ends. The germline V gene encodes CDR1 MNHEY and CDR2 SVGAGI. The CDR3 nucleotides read TGTGCCAGCAGTTCACGCAGGGGCTATGGCTACACCTTC. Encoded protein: CASSSRRGYGYTF.

The CDR3 DNA follows: TGTGCCAGTAGTACGGAGGGCACAGATACGCAGTATTTT. It is translated as CASSTEGTDTQYF. This chain joins TRBV19 and TRBJ2-3; TRBD2 is a possible D gene (5 bases). CDR1 and CDR2 from the germline V gene are LNHDA and SQIVND (reference sequence). Trimming stripped 4 bases from V and 1 base from J, with 6 bases between. The CDR3 totals 13 residues.

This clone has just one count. CDR3: CAWDRQAHGYTF. CDR3 bases: TGTGCCTGGGACCGACAGGCCCATGGCTACACCTTC. The chain carries TRBV30 and TRBJ1-2, with TRBD1 as a possible D gene (6 bases). Germline CDR1 GTSNPN, CDR2 SVGIG (reference sequence). The CDR3 has 12 amino acids. V shed 5 bases and J shed 6 bases, with 13 bases lying between them. The full variable domain, in which reference TRBV30 and TRBJ1-2 provide the parts outside the CDR3, is SQTIHQWPATLVQPVGSPLSLECTVEGTSNPNLYWYRQAAGRGLQLLFYSVGIGQISSEVPQNLSASRPQDRQFILSSKKLLLSDSGFYLCAWDRQAHGYTFGSGTRLTVV.

CDR3 coding DNA: TGTGCCAGCAGCTTAGAGGCTGATACAGATACGCAGTATTTT. This codes for CASSLEADTDTQYF. The chain has TRBV11-3 and TRBJ2-3; D unresolved. The germline CDR1 and CDR2 sequences are SGHNT and YENEEA. V was pared by 0 bases and J by 3 bases, with 7 bases between. This CDR3 is built from 14 residues. Drawing the rest from reference TRBV11-3 and TRBJ2-3, the complete variable domain is EAGVVQSPRYKIIEKKQPVAFWCNPISGHNTLYWYLQNLGQGPELLIRYENEEAVDDSQLPKDRFSAERLKGVDSTLKIQPAELGDSAVYLCASSLEADTDTQYFGPGTRLTVL.

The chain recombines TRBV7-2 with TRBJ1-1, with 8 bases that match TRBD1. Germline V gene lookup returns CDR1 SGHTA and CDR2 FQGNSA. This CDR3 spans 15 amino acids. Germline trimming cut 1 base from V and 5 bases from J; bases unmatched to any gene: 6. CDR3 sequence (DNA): TGTGCCAGCAGCTTAGTGCAGGGGGCTAGAACTGAAGCTTTCTTT. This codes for CASSLVQGARTEAFF. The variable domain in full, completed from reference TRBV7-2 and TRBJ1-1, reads GAGVSQSPSNKVTEKGKDVELRCDPISGHTALYWYRQSLGQGLEFLIYFQGNSAPDKSGLPSDRFSAERTGGSVSTLTIQRTQQEDSAVYLCASSLVQGARTEAFFGQGTRLTVV.

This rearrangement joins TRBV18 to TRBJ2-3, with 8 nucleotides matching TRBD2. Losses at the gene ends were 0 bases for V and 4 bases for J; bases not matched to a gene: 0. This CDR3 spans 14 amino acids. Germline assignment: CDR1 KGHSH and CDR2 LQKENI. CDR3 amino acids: CASSPPAGADTQYF. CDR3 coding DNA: TGTGCCAGCTCACCACCAGCGGGGGCAGATACGCAGTATTTT.

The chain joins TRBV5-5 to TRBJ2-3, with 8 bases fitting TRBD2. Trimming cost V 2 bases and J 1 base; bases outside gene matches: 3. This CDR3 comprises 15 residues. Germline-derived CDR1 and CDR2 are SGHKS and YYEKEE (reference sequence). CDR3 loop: CASSFGTRGTDTQYF. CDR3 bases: TGTGCCAGCAGCTTCGGGACTAGAGGCACAGATACGCAGTATTTT.

CDR3 loop: CASSQFNEQYF. CDR3 DNA: TGTGCCAGCAGCCAATTCAACGAGCAGTACTTC. This sequence joins TRBV14 and TRBJ2-7; no reliable D call. Per germline, CDR1 SGHDN and CDR2 FVKESK. Trimming left V 2 bases short and J 5 bases short, with 4 bases between. The CDR3 is 11 amino acids.

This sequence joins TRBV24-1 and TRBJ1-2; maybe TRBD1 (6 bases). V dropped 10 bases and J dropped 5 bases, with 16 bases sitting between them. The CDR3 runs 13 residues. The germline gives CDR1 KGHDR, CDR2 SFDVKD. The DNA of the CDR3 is TGTGCCACGCTACAGGGAGAAATTTATGGCTACACCTTC. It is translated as CATLQGEIYGYTF.

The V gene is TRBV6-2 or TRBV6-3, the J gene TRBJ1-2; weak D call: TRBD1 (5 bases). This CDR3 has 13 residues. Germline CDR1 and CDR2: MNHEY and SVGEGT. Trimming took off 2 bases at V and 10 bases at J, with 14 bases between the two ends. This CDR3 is CASSYPGGDVYTF. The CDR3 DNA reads TGTGCCAGCAGTTACCCGGGAGGGGATGTCTACACCTTC.

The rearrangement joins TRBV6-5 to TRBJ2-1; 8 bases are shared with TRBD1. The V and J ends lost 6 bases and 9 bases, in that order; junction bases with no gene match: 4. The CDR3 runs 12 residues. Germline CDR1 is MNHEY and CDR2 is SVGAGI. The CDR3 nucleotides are TGTGCCAGCAGGCAGGGGGCAAGTGAGCAGTTCTTC. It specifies CASRQGASEQFF.

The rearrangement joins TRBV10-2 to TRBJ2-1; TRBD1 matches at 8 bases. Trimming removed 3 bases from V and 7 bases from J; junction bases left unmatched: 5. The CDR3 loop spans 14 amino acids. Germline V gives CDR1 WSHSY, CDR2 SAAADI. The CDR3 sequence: CASSDWQGANEQFF. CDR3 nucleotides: TGCGCCAGCAGTGATTGGCAGGGGGCGAATGAGCAGTTCTTC.

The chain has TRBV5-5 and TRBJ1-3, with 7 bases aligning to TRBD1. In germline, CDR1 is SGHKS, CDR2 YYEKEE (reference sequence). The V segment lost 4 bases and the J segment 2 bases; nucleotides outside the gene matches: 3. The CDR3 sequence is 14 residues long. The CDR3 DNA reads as TGTGCCAGCAGCACCGGGACAGCTGGAAACACCATATATTTT. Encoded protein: CASSTGTAGNTIYF.

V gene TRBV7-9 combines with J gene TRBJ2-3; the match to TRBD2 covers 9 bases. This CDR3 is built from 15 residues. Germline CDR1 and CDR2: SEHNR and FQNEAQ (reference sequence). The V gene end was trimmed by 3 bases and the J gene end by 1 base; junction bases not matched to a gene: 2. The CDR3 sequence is CASSLQRGGTDTQYF. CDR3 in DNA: TGTGCCAGCAGCTTGCAGCGGGGGGGCACAGATACGCAGTATTTT. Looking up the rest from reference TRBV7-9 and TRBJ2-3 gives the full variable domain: DTGVSQNPRHKITKRGQNVTFRCDPISEHNRLYWYRQTLGQGPEFLTYFQNEAQLEKSRLLSDRFSAERPKGSFSTLEIQRTEQGDSAMYLCASSLQRGGTDTQYFGPGTRLTVL.

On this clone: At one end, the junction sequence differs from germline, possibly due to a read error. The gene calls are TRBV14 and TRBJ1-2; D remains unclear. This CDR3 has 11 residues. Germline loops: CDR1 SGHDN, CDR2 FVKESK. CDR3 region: CASSFGLHLAF. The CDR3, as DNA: TGTGCCAGCAGCTTCGGACTGCACCTCGCCTTC.

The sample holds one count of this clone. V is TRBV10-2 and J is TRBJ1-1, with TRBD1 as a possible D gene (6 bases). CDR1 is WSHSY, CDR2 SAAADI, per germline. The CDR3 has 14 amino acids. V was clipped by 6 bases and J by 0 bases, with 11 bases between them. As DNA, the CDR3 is TGCGCCAGCAGGGTGGACAGCATGAACACTGAAGCTTTCTTT. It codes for CASRVDSMNTEAFF.

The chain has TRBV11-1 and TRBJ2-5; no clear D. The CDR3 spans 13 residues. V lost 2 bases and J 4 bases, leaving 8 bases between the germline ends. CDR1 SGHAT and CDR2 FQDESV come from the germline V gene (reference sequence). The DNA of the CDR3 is TGTGCCAGCAGCTTATTGCGAGCAGAGACCCAGTACTTC. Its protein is CASSLLRAETQYF.

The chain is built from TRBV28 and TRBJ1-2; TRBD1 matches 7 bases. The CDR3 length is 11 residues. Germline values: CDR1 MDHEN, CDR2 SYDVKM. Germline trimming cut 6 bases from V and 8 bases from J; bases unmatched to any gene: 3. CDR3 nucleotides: TGTGCCAGCAGGACAGGGTTAGGCTACACCTTC. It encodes CASRTGLGYTF.

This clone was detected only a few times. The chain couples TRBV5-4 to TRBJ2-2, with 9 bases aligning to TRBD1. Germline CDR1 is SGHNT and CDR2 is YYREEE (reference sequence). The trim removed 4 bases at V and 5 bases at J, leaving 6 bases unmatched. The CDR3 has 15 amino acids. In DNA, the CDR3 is TGTGCCAGCAGCCCACAGGGGGCAGGGACCGGGGAGCTGTTTTTT. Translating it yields CASSPQGAGTGELFF.

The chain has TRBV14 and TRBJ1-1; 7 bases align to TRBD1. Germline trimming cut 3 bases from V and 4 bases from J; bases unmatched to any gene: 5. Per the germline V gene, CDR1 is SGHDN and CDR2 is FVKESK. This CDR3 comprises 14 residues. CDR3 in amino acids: CASSQTQGSTEAFF. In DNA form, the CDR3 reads TGTGCCAGCAGCCAGACACAGGGGTCCACTGAAGCTTTCTTT.

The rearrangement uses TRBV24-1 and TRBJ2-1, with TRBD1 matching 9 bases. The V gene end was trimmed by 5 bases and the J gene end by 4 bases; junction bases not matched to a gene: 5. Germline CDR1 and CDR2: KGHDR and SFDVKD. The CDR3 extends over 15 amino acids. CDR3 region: CATSGGQGSYNEQFF. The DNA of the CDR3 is TGTGCCACCAGTGGCGGACAGGGGTCGTACAATGAGCAGTTCTTC.

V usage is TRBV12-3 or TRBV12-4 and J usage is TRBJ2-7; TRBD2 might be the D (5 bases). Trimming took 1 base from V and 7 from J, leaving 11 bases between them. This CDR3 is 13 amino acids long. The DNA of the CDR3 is TGTGCCAGCAGTTTAGGAGGAAGGGAGGAGCAGTACTTC. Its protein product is CASSLGGREEQYF.

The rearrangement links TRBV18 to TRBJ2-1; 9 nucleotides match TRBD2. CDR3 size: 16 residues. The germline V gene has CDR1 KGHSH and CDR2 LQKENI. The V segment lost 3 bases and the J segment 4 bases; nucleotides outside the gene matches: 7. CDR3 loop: CASSPSGSEGYNEQFF. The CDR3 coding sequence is TGTGCCAGCTCACCTAGCGGGAGTGAGGGTTACAATGAGCAGTTCTTC.

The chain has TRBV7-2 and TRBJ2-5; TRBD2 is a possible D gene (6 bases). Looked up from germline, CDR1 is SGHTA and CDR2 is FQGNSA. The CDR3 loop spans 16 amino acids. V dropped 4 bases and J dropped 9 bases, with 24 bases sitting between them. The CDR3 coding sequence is TGTGCCAGCAGCTCCGGGACTCCGGGTCCTTTGGGGTCCCAGTACTTC. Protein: CASSSGTPGPLGSQYF.